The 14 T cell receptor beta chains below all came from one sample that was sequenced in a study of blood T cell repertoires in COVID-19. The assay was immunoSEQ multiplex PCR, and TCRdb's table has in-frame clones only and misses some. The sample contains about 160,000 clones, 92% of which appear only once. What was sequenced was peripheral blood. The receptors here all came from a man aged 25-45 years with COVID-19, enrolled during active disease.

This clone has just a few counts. CDR3: CSVGTGGDTQYF. As DNA, the CDR3 is TGCAGCGTCGGGACAGGGGGAGATACGCAGTATTTT. This rearrangement joins TRBV29-1 to TRBJ2-3; 11 nucleotides agree with TRBD1. This CDR3 has 12 residues. Germline assignment: CDR1 SQVTM and CDR2 ANQGSEA. V lost 6 bases and J lost 5; bases outside the gene matches: 1.

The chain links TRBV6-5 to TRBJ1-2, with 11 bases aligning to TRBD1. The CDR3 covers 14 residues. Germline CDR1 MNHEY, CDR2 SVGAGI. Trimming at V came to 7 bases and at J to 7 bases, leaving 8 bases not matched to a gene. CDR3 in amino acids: CASTRTGGASGYTF. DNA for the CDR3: TGTGCCAGCACCCGGACAGGGGGCGCTTCTGGCTACACCTTC.

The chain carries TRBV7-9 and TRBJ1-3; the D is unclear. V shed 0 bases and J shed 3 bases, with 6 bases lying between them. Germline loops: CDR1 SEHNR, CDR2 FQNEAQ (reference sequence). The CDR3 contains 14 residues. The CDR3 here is CASSLAIIGNTIYF. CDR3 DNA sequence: TGTGCCAGCAGCTTAGCTATAATTGGAAACACCATATATTTT.

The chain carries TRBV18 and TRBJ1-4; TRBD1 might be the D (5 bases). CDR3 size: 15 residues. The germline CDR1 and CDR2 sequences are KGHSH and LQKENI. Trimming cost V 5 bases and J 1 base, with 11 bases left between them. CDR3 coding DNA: TGTGCCAGCTCAGACAGCGAATTAACTAATGAAAAACTGTTTTTT. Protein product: CASSDSELTNEKLFF.

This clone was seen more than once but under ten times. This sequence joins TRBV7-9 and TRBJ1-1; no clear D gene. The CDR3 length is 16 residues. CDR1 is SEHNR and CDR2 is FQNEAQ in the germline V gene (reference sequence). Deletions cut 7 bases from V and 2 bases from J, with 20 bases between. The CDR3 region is CASTPRSGTTNTEAFF. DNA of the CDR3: TGTGCCAGCACCCCCCGGTCCGGCACGACTAACACTGAAGCTTTCTTT.

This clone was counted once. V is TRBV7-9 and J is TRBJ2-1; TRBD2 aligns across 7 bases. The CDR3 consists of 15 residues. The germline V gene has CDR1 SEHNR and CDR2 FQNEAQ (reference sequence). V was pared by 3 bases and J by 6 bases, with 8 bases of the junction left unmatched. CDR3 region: CASSFGWEGGNEQFF. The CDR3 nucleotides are TGTGCCAGCAGCTTCGGGTGGGAGGGAGGCAATGAGCAGTTCTTC. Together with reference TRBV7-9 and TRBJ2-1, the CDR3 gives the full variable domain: DTGVSQNPRHKITKRGQNVTFRCDPISEHNRLYWYRQTLGQGPEFLTYFQNEAQLEKSRLLSDRFSAERPKGSFSTLEIQRTEQGDSAMYLCASSFGWEGGNEQFFGPGTRLTVL.

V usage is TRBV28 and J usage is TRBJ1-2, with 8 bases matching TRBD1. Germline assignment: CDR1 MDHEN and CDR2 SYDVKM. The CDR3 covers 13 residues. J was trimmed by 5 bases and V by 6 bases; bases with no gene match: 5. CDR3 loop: CASSTGQGYGYTF. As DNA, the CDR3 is TGTGCCAGCAGCACTGGACAGGGATATGGCTACACCTTC.

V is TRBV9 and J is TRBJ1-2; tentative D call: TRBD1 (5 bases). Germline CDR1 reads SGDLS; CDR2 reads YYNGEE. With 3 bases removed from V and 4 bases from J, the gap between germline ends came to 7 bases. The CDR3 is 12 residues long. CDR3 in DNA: TGTGCCAGCAGCGCCGACAGCTATGGCTACACCTTC. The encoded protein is CASSADSYGYTF.

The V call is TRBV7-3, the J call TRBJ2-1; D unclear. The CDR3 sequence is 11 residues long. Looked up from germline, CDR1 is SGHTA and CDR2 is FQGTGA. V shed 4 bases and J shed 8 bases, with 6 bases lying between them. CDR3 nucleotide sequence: TGTGCCAGCAGCTCCGGGTATGAGCAGTTCTTC. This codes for CASSSGYEQFF.

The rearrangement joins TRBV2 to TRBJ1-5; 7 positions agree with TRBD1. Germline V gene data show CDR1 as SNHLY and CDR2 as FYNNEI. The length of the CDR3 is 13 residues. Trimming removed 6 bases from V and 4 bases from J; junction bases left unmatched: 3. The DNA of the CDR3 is TGTGCCAGCAGAGAACAGGGGAATCAGCCCCAGCATTTT. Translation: CASREQGNQPQHF.

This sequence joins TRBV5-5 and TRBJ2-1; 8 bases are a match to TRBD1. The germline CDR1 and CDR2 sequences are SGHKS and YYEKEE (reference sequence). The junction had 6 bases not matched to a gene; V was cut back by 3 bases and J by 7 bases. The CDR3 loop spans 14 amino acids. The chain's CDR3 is CASSSGQGWNEQFF. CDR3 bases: TGTGCCAGCAGCTCCGGACAGGGCTGGAATGAGCAGTTCTTC.

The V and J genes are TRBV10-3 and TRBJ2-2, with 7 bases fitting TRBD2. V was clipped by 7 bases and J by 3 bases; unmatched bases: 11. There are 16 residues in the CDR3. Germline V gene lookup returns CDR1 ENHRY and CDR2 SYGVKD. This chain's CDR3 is CAIKRGAGEDTGELFF. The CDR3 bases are TGTGCCATCAAACGCGGGGCGGGGGAAGACACCGGGGAGCTGTTTTTT.

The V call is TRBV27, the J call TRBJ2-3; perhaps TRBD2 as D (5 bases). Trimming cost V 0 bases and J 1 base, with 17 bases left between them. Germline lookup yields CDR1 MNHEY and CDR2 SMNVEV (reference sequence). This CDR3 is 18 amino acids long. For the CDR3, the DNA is TGTGCCAGCAGTTTATCGATCGCCGGGGAGATGGGCACAGATACGCAGTATTTT. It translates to CASSLSIAGEMGTDTQYF.

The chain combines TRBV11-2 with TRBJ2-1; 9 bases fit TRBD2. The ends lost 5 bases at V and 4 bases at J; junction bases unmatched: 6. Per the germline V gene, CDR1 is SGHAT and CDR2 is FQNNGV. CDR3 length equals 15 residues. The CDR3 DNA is TGTGCCAGCAGCACGCGACTAGCGGCTTACAATGAGCAGTTCTTC. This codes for CASSTRLAAYNEQFF.